This T cell receptor (beta chain) was identified during a study of post-analysis software for immune sequencing data (dated by TCRdb to 2013 to 2016). The study in broad terms: The recorded disease courses included relapsing-remitting, secondary progressive and progressive-relapsing multiple sclerosis, and some patients had no subtype annotation. The patient repertoires were compared against roughly 12 previously published healthy control repertoires obtained from donors aged roughly 6 to 25 years. A subset of samples was prepared in parallel using single-end sample barcoding, then pooled and co-amplified after Illumina adapter ligation. Study-level results and caveats: Direct clustering with F measure revealed strong co-clustering of samples prepared in the same batch, which led to a batch-effect correction. Multiple sclerosis patients had significantly lower normalized Chao1 diversity than controls, a result that suggests substantial peripheral T-cell clonal expansion. Significantly higher frequencies in patients than in controls were found for a few TRBV segments, including TRBV5-6, TRBV5-1 and TRBV20-1. The control group was slightly older than the multiple sclerosis patient group.

The sample holds a few counts of this clonotype. Its antigen is currently not known. Within one base of it there is no much larger clone, and no base qualities were kept. Library creation used PCR. Sequencing was performed on an Illumina HiSeq 2500. To reduce PCR and sequencing biases, unique molecular identifiers were built into the TCR beta cDNA libraries. Roughly 500,000 cDNA molecules were obtained per 1 to 10 million input T cells, so each molecule approximated one T cell. The patient libraries were prepared and sequenced with the same protocol used for the earlier healthy control dataset. Samples belonging to the same batch were prepared together, multiplexed and sequenced on a shared HiSeq lane. Per the authors' processing: MIGEC handled the raw barcoded reads, throwing out single-read molecular identifier groups before consensus assembly and CDR3 extraction. Clonotype tables were post-analysed with VDJtools, and diversity was normalized by down-sampling all datasets to the smallest sample size. In repertoire overlap clustering, CDR3 amino acid sequences, but not nucleotide sequences, were matched to correct batch-related cross-sample contamination. TCRdb reworked the public reads: Q25 trimming with fastp, MiXCR clone assembly, productive beta chains retained. One record per CDR3 amino acid sequence lists the most common genes and DNA. The V and J calls here are based on TCRdb, not the publication. The sample table holds 600,000 to 700,000 distinct CDR3 sequences, of which more than 50% were seen once. The ten most abundant clones make up roughly 10% of the sample.

TCR beta repertoires were profiled from peripheral blood of roughly twelve young patients with multiple sclerosis to demonstrate the VDJtools post-analysis software. Multiple sclerosis patients were children and adolescents aged about 6 to 15 years. The germline V gene (reference sequence) yields DFQATT for CDR1 and SNEGSKA for CDR2. V lost 0 bases and J lost 3 bases, and the count of bases not matched to a germline gene is 9. CDR3 length: 17 amino acids, cysteine to phenylalanine. This entry keeps only the CDR3 DNA: 51 bases, framed from base 1. Specimen: blood. The sequence derives from a girl aged 2-10 years with multiple sclerosis. The chain couples TRBV20-1 to TRBJ2-3; a stretch of 10 junction bases matches TRBD1. The CDR3 protein is CSARDWGDRGWTDTQYF. The bases read TGCAGTGCTAGAGATTGGGGGGACAGGGGTTGGACAGATACGCAGTATTTT.